Each of the 10 T cell receptor beta chains below was sequenced from the same sample in a study of blood T cell repertoires in COVID-19. Clones were sequenced by immunoSEQ multiplex PCR, and TCRdb holds only the in-frame ones, with some missing. The top ten hold around 3.5% of the sample, which has under 200,000 clones, 86% seen once. The sample taken for sequencing was peripheral blood. Receptor source: an older man with acute or convalescent COVID-19.

This clone was detected only once. J is TRBJ2-5 and V is TRBV5-4, with unresolved D. CDR1 and CDR2 from the germline V gene are SGHNT and YYREEE (reference sequence). The CDR3 has 13 residues. Trimming stripped 2 bases from V and 4 bases from J, with 9 bases between. The CDR3 coding sequence is TGTGCCAGCAGCTTTAACAGTAGAGAGACCCAGTACTTC. Amino acids: CASSFNSRETQYF.

This clone was seen more than once but under ten times. The V and J genes are TRBV5-1 and TRBJ2-3, with TRBD2 matching 8 bases. The CDR3 length is 15 residues. Germline values: CDR1 SGHRS, CDR2 YFSETQ. V lost 4 bases, J lost 3 bases, and 7 bases stayed unmatched. The CDR3 here is CASSPGGGWTDTQYF. The DNA of the CDR3 is TGCGCCAGCAGCCCGGGAGGGGGTTGGACAGATACGCAGTATTTT.

The gene calls are TRBV12-3 or TRBV12-4 and TRBJ1-2; 7 bases line up with TRBD1. This CDR3 spans 13 amino acids. V trimming: 5 bases; J trimming: 4 bases; junction bases outside the gene matches: 4. The chain's CDR3 is CASSPDRIYGYTF. In nucleotides, the CDR3 is TGTGCCAGCAGTCCGGACAGGATCTATGGCTACACCTTC.

The chain links TRBV7-3 to TRBJ1-1, with 7 bases fitting TRBD1. This CDR3 is 14 amino acids long. Germline CDR1 reads SGHTA; CDR2 reads FQGTGA. V trimming: 5 bases; J trimming: 5 bases; junction bases outside the gene matches: 8. As DNA, the CDR3 is TGTGCCAGCAGCCCCCGACAGGGTTCGACTGAAGCTTTCTTT. It encodes CASSPRQGSTEAFF. Based on the CDR3 plus reference TRBV7-3 and TRBJ1-1, the full variable domain is GAGVSQTPSNKVTEKGKYVELRCDPISGHTALYWYRQSLGQGPEFLIYFQGTGAADDSGLPNDRFFAVRPEGSVSTLKIQRTERGDSAVYLCASSPRQGSTEAFFGQGTRLTVV.

The chain carries TRBV6-5 and TRBJ1-1, with D maybe TRBD1 (5 bases). This CDR3 has 15 amino acids. In germline, CDR1 is MNHEY, CDR2 SVGAGI. The V and J ends lost 0 bases and 5 bases respectively, with 13 bases between them. The CDR3 here is CASSYSQGGRTEAFF. The CDR3 DNA sequence: TGTGCCAGCAGTTACTCCCAGGGAGGGAGGACTGAAGCTTTCTTT.

This clone was counted a single time. This chain connects TRBV24-1 to TRBJ1-1; no clear D gene. Germline lookup yields CDR1 KGHDR and CDR2 SFDVKD. This CDR3 is 13 amino acids long. With 1 base removed from V and 7 bases from J, the gap between germline ends came to 9 bases. CDR3 in amino acids: CATSDFGRGEAFF. CDR3 bases: TGTGCCACCAGTGATTTTGGGCGGGGTGAAGCTTTCTTT.

The rearrangement links TRBV5-1 to TRBJ1-2; 10 bases are a match to TRBD1. The ends lost 2 bases at V and 3 bases at J; junction bases unmatched: 4. Germline loops: CDR1 SGHRS, CDR2 YFSETQ. This CDR3 is built from 15 residues. The CDR3 protein is CASSFGTGVDYGYTF. The CDR3 nucleotides are TGCGCCAGCAGCTTTGGGACAGGGGTGGACTATGGCTACACCTTC.

This chain uses TRBV5-5 with TRBJ1-3; weak D call: TRBD1 (5 bases). The CDR3 is made up of 15 amino acids. Trimming removed 4 bases from V and 4 bases from J, with 15 bases in between. Germline V gene sequence: CDR1 SGHKS, CDR2 YYEKEE (reference sequence). CDR3 sequence: CASSPPGTGGNTIYF. The CDR3 coding sequence is TGTGCCAGCAGCCCACCGGGGACTGGGGGAAACACCATATATTTT.

The V gene is TRBV28, the J gene TRBJ2-4; 8 bases line up with TRBD1. Germline trimming cut 4 bases from V and 7 bases from J; bases unmatched to any gene: 9. This CDR3 has 15 residues. The germline gives CDR1 MDHEN, CDR2 SYDVKM. The DNA of the CDR3 is TGTGCCAGCAGTTCAGCCGGGACAGGATACAACATTCAGTACTTC. This encodes CASSSAGTGYNIQYF.

The chain uses TRBV7-9 and TRBJ2-7; maybe TRBD2 (5 bases). This CDR3 has 15 residues. Germline V gene lookup returns CDR1 SEHNR and CDR2 FQNEAQ (reference sequence). Trimming took 5 bases from V and 6 from J, leaving 20 bases between them. CDR3 residues: CASSHHDRGVGEQYF. As DNA, the CDR3 is TGTGCCAGCAGCCATCATGATCGGGGAGTCGGCGAGCAGTACTTC. Full variable domain (outside the CDR3, taken from reference TRBV7-9 and TRBJ2-7): DTGVSQNPRHKITKRGQNVTFRCDPISEHNRLYWYRQTLGQGPEFLTYFQNEAQLEKSRLLSDRFSAERPKGSFSTLEIQRTEQGDSAMYLCASSHHDRGVGEQYFGPGTRLTVT.